The entry below gives a single TCR beta chain sequence along with its context. This record belongs to a study of blood T cell repertoires in COVID-19. Across the whole study: From T cells, B-cell-depleted T cells, or PBMCs came the material, which was cDNA or gDNA.

Generated by immunoSEQ multiplex PCR, the TCRdb table keeps only in-frame clones and is missing some. Of approximately 280,000 clones listed, 89% were seen once; the top ten hold 1.9%. Participants were placed into cohorts based on the clinical history they reported. Cohort 3 recovery required two negative PCRs, clearance, or symptom resolution. This CDR3 region has 11 residues. The TCR originated in a woman aged 60-70 years who had recovered from COVID-19. The material sequenced was PBMCs or T cells enriched from blood (not recorded which). The V call is TRBV21-1, the J call TRBJ2-7; the table's D call, TRBD2, was not checked against the DNA. TRBV21-1 is described as a pseudogene. CDR3 loop: CASSKGEEQYF. The CDR3 region has the DNA TGTGCCAGCAGCAAGGGAGAGGAGCAGTACTTC.